This TCR beta chain is drawn from a study of response to subunit inactivated influenza vaccine. MiXCR was run by TCRdb on the RT-PCR reads, yielding one entry per CDR3 protein. The sample has roughly 650,000 distinct CDR3 sequences, about 15% seen once. About this clonotype itself: Its target is unknown.

The CDR3 has 13 amino acids. The germline V gene has CDR1 SGHRS and CDR2 YFSETQ. The ends were cut back, 3 bases at V and 8 bases at J, with 14 bases in the middle. Study-level results: Authors suggested seasonal influenza vaccinations each recruit few new T cells.

The chain is built from TRBV5-1 and TRBJ1-1; tentatively, D is TRBD1 (6 bases). This specimen was PBMCs from blood, taken less than 13 days after vaccination. This TCR was recovered from a middle-aged man who received an inactivated influenza vaccine. The CDR3 loop reads CASSSRGVKEAFF. Here the CDR3 DNA reads TGCGCCAGCAGCTCCAGGGGTGTCAAGGAAGCTTTCTTT.